The clone carrying this T cell receptor (beta chain) came up many times. What it recognizes is unknown. The TCR beta CDR3 regions underwent amplification from RNA transcripts. The first round was an RT-PCR with HTBI primers, and the second round was a multiplex PCR. Using its own MiXCR run on the multiplex PCR reads, TCRdb lists one record per CDR3 protein. This table has approximately 1.2 million distinct CDR3 sequences, less than 45% appearing once. This sample is part of a study of Graves' ophthalmopathy and Graves' hyperthyroidism. Study-level results: In blood, most expanded thyroid clonotypes above 0.001 frequency were also detected.

Researchers turned away patients with other autoimmune diseases, uncontrolled infections, pregnancy or lactation. Orbital computed tomography and thyroid ultrasound, along with TRAb, serum thyroxine and clinical symptoms, underpinned diagnosis. This TCR was sampled from an adult man with Graves' hyperthyroidism. The sample taken for sequencing was peripheral blood or thyroid tissue (not recorded which).

The chain's CDR3 is CASAPGGGLNSPLHF. As DNA, the CDR3 is TGTGCCAGCGCCCCCGGCGGGGGCTTGAATTCACCCCTCCACTTT. The chain employs TRBV2 and TRBJ1-6, with D tentatively TRBD1 (6 bases). Germline lookup yields CDR1 SNHLY and CDR2 FYNNEI. This CDR3 spans 15 amino acids. Trimming cost V 8 bases and J 7 bases, with 18 bases left between them.